These 26 T cell receptor beta chains came from one sample sequenced in a study of shared clonotypes between healthy human individuals. Sequencing used immunoSEQ multiplex PCR; TCRdb keeps in-frame clones, though not all of them. The sample lists fewer than 650,000 clones, less than 80% occurring once. The sample taken for sequencing was PBMCs. The origin of the receptors is a middle-aged woman in good health. Some clones in this sample may be carry-over from other donors' samples.

The chain has TRBV30 and TRBJ1-2; possible D gene TRBD1, 5 bases. V shed 4 bases and J shed 4 bases, with 10 bases lying between them. CDR3 size: 12 residues. Per the germline V gene, CDR1 is GTSNPN and CDR2 is SVGIG (reference sequence). The CDR3 DNA is TGTGCCTGGAAAGGGACGAGCTATGGCTACACCTTC. Translating gives CAWKGTSYGYTF. The whole variable domain, filled in from reference TRBV30 and TRBJ1-2, reads SQTIHQWPATLVQPVGSPLSLECTVEGTSNPNLYWYRQAAGRGLQLLFYSVGIGQISSEVPQNLSASRPQDRQFILSSKKLLLSDSGFYLCAWKGTSYGYTFGSGTRLTVV.

The rearrangement joins TRBV11-2 to TRBJ1-1, with D unresolved. This CDR3 has 13 residues. The germline gives CDR1 SGHAT, CDR2 FQNNGV. Between the trimmed V and J ends, which lost 6 bases and 3 bases, there was a span of 11 bases. The CDR3 DNA sequence: TGTGCCAGCAGTTATACTCTGGACACTGAAGCTTTCTTT. Its protein is CASSYTLDTEAFF. Supplemented by reference TRBV11-2 and TRBJ1-1, the full variable domain reads EAGVAQSPRYKIIEKRQSVAFWCNPISGHATLYWYQQILGQGPKLLIQFQNNGVVDDSQLPKDRFSAERLKGVDSTLKIQPAKLEDSAVYLCASSYTLDTEAFFGQGTRLTVV.

The chain combines TRBV27 with TRBJ2-1, with 10 bases aligning to TRBD2. V lost 5 bases to trimming and J lost 0 bases; unmatched junction nucleotides: 4. The CDR3 extends over 16 amino acids. Germline V gene data show CDR1 as MNHEY and CDR2 as SMNVEV (reference sequence). CDR3 sequence: CASSPRTSGSYNEQFF. CDR3 sequence (DNA): TGTGCCAGCAGTCCCCGGACTAGCGGCTCCTACAATGAGCAGTTCTTC.

On this clone itself: The junction departs from germline at one end; a sequencing error may be responsible. This sequence joins TRBV7-7 and TRBJ2-5; possibly TRBD1 or TRBD2 for D (7 bases each). Germline V lookup: CDR1 SSHAT, CDR2 FNYEAQ (reference sequence). This CDR3 is built from 13 residues. CDR3 amino acids: CAGSPQGGETQYF. CDR3 coding DNA: TGTGCCGGCAGCCCCCAGGGGGGGGAGACCCAGTACTTC.

The chain recombines TRBV6-5 with TRBJ2-5; weak D call: TRBD1 (5 bases). Germline CDR1 is MNHEY and CDR2 is SVGAGI. The CDR3 consists of 14 residues. V was cut by 2 bases and J by 4 bases, with 11 bases left in between. CDR3 bases: TGTGCCAGCAGTTACACCAGCAGGGTAGAGACCCAGTACTTC. The encoded protein is CASSYTSRVETQYF.

The CDR3 spells CASSVSGDSQPQHF. The CDR3 DNA is TGTGCCAGCAGCGTTTCTGGGGACAGTCAGCCCCAGCATTTT. This chain links TRBV9 with TRBJ1-5; 7 bases agree with TRBD1. Germline V gene data show CDR1 as SGDLS and CDR2 as YYNGEE. The CDR3 is made up of 14 amino acids. The trim removed 2 bases at V and 6 bases at J, leaving 5 bases unmatched.

The chain couples TRBV18 to TRBJ1-2; D is perhaps TRBD1 (6 bases). V was pared by 2 bases and J by 6 bases, with 16 bases between. The CDR3 spans 15 residues. CDR1 is KGHSH and CDR2 is LQKENI in the germline V gene. CDR3 in DNA: TGTGCCAGCTCACCAGCGGGGGGCAGAGCAGATGGCTACACCTTC. Translating it yields CASSPAGGRADGYTF.

This chain connects TRBV7-9 to TRBJ1-5; 7 positions agree with TRBD1. J gave up 3 bases and V 3 bases, and 2 bases lay outside the gene matches. Germline CDR1 reads SEHNR; CDR2 reads FQNEAQ (reference sequence). The CDR3 length is 14 residues. The CDR3, as DNA: TGTGCCAGCAGCTTGACAGGGACCAATCAGCCCCAGCATTTT. This sequence encodes CASSLTGTNQPQHF.

The chain uses TRBV28 and TRBJ1-1; 7 nucleotides match TRBD1. The ends lost 4 bases at V and 11 bases at J; junction bases unmatched: 10. CDR3 length equals 13 residues. CDR1 MDHEN and CDR2 SYDVKM come from the germline V gene. CDR3 region: CASSSHLDRDAFF. The CDR3 bases are TGTGCCAGCAGTTCGCACTTAGACAGGGATGCTTTCTTT. The full variable domain, its missing parts supplied by reference TRBV28 and TRBJ1-1, is DVKVTQSSRYLVKRTGEKVFLECVQDMDHENMFWYRQDPGLGLRLIYFSYDVKMKEKGDIPEGYSVSREKKERFSLILESASTNQTSMYLCASSSHLDRDAFFGQGTRLTVV.

The J gene is TRBJ2-6, the V gene TRBV9, with D unresolved. The CDR3 consists of 13 residues. Germline V gives CDR1 SGDLS, CDR2 YYNGEE. Deletions cut 7 bases from V and 0 bases from J, with 5 bases between. The chain's CDR3 is CASADSGANVLTF. CDR3 nucleotide sequence: TGTGCCAGCGCGGACTCTGGGGCCAACGTCCTGACTTTC.

This clone was detected a few times. The CDR3 loop is CASSLQGSPNTGELFF. The CDR3 nucleotides are TGCGCCAGCAGCTTACAGGGGTCCCCGAACACCGGGGAGCTGTTTTTT. This chain joins TRBV5-1 and TRBJ2-2, with 7 nucleotides matching TRBD1. CDR3 length: 16 amino acids. V was pared by 2 bases and J by 0 bases, with 4 bases of the junction left unmatched. Looked up from germline, CDR1 is SGHRS and CDR2 is YFSETQ.

The rearrangement links TRBV5-1 to TRBJ1-1; 8 bases are shared with TRBD1. The CDR3 spans 15 residues. V gave up 0 bases and J gave up 11 bases; unmatched junction bases: 12. Germline lookup yields CDR1 SGHRS and CDR2 YFSETQ. CDR3 DNA sequence: TGCGCCAGCAGCTTGGCTCTGGGACAGGACCGTCAGGCTTTCTTT. As protein: CASSLALGQDRQAFF.

This clone has a handful of counts. The V gene is TRBV19, the J gene TRBJ2-5; 7 bases agree with TRBD1. Germline CDR1 LNHDA, CDR2 SQIVND (reference sequence). V shed 6 bases, J shed 4 bases, and the junction held 8 bases outside the gene matches. This CDR3 contains 14 residues. Here the CDR3 reads CASRRQGRSETQYF. CDR3 nucleotides: TGTGCCAGTAGAAGACAGGGACGGTCAGAGACCCAGTACTTC.

V is TRBV19 and J is TRBJ2-3; TRBD1 matches 10 bases. Germline V lookup: CDR1 LNHDA, CDR2 SQIVND (reference sequence). This CDR3 contains 17 residues. V was clipped by 3 bases and J by 2 bases; unmatched bases: 8. Here the CDR3 reads CASSMGWDRGTTDTQYF. The DNA for the CDR3 is TGTGCCAGTAGTATGGGTTGGGACAGGGGAACCACAGATACGCAGTATTTT. The whole variable domain, remainder taken from reference TRBV19 and TRBJ2-3, is DGGITQSPKYLFRKEGQNVTLSCEQNLNHDAMYWYRQDPGQGLRLIYYSQIVNDFQKGDIAEGYSVSREKKESFPLTVTSAQKNPTAFYLCASSMGWDRGTTDTQYFGPGTRLTVL.

The J gene is TRBJ2-5, the V gene TRBV10-3, with D possibly being TRBD1 or TRBD2 (5 bases each). Per the germline V gene, CDR1 is ENHRY and CDR2 is SYGVKD. The CDR3 spans 11 residues. V shed 10 bases and J shed 5 bases, with 11 bases lying between them. Written as DNA, the CDR3 is TGTGCCACCGGGGCGGTGGAGACCCAGTACTTC. It specifies CATGAVETQYF.

V is TRBV5-6 and J is TRBJ1-2, with D perhaps matching TRBD1 (6 bases). CDR3 size: 15 residues. Germline CDR1 reads SGHDT; CDR2 reads YYEEEE. V lost 1 base and J lost 0, with 10 bases in between. The CDR3 region is CASSLRQVSNYGYTF. The DNA for the CDR3 is TGTGCCAGCAGCTTGCGACAGGTTTCTAACTATGGCTACACCTTC.

The chain uses TRBV7-9 and TRBJ2-7, with 9 bases fitting TRBD2. The germline gives CDR1 SEHNR, CDR2 FQNEAQ (reference sequence). V lost 3 bases and J lost 2; bases outside the gene matches: 11. CDR3 length equals 17 residues. This chain's CDR3 is CASSLTASGKKTYEQYF. CDR3 DNA: TGTGCCAGCAGCTTGACGGCTAGCGGGAAAAAGACCTACGAGCAGTACTTC. Variable domain in full (rest from reference TRBV7-9 and TRBJ2-7): DTGVSQNPRHKITKRGQNVTFRCDPISEHNRLYWYRQTLGQGPEFLTYFQNEAQLEKSRLLSDRFSAERPKGSFSTLEIQRTEQGDSAMYLCASSLTASGKKTYEQYFGPGTRLTVT.

The chain is built from TRBV28 and TRBJ1-2; TRBD1 aligns across 7 bases. Unmatched junction bases numbered 2, after V lost 4 bases and J lost 0 bases. The CDR3 runs to 14 residues. Germline CDR1 is MDHEN and CDR2 is SYDVKM. CDR3 protein: CASSWGTANYGYTF. In DNA form, the CDR3 reads TGTGCCAGCAGTTGGGGGACAGCTAACTATGGCTACACCTTC.

This chain uses TRBV9 with TRBJ1-4; D ambiguous. In germline, CDR1 is SGDLS, CDR2 YYNGEE. The length of the CDR3 is 16 residues. V was clipped by 0 bases and J by 4 bases, with 13 bases between them. CDR3 coding DNA: TGTGCCAGCAGCGTAGGCGATGGCAGAATTAATGAAAAACTGTTTTTT. It is translated as CASSVGDGRINEKLFF.

The chain recombines TRBV6-5 with TRBJ2-2; D assignment may be TRBD1 or TRBD2 (5 bases each). Germline V gives CDR1 MNHEY, CDR2 SVGAGI. Trimming removed 6 bases from V and 5 bases from J, with 13 bases in between. This CDR3 is 14 amino acids long. The CDR3 sequence is CASRLGRETGELFF. In DNA, the CDR3 is TGTGCCAGCAGATTAGGCAGGGAGACCGGGGAGCTGTTTTTT.

This clone was seen once. The chain links TRBV11-1 to TRBJ2-3; unclear D gene. V shed 4 bases and J shed 2 bases, with 10 bases lying between them. The germline V gene encodes CDR1 SGHAT and CDR2 FQDESV (reference sequence). The CDR3 has 14 amino acids. The CDR3 coding sequence is TGTGCCAGCAGCTCTCAACGGTCCACAGATACGCAGTATTTT. This encodes CASSSQRSTDTQYF.

This clone was seen a handful of times. Other DNA sequences of this sample code for an identical CDR3. The chain has TRBV7-3 and TRBJ1-1; D is perhaps TRBD1 (6 bases). Germline V gene sequence: CDR1 SGHTA, CDR2 FQGTGA. The CDR3 consists of 14 residues. Between the trimmed V and J ends, which lost 5 bases and 2 bases, there was a span of 12 bases. CDR3 sequence: CASSPTGPNTEAFF. The CDR3 DNA follows: TGTGCCAGCAGCCCGACAGGCCCAAACACTGAAGCTTTCTTT.

This clone was recorded only once. The genes are TRBV27 and TRBJ2-5, with D possibly matching TRBD2 (5 bases). The CDR3 runs to 15 residues. Germline CDR1 is MNHEY and CDR2 is SMNVEV (reference sequence). With 0 bases removed from V and 4 bases from J, the gap between germline ends came to 12 bases. The CDR3 DNA reads as TGTGCCAGCAGTTTATCAGGAGGAGGTAGAGAGACCCAGTACTTC. Its protein product is CASSLSGGGRETQYF.

This chain joins TRBV7-6 and TRBJ2-5; a possible D gene is TRBD1 (6 bases). Looked up from germline, CDR1 is SGHVS and CDR2 is FNYEAQ. This CDR3 has 14 residues. Trimming cost V 2 bases and J 5 bases, with 12 bases left between them. CDR3 nucleotides: TGTGCCAGCAGCTTACGGTCAGGGGTGGAGACCCAGTACTTC. This encodes CASSLRSGVETQYF.

The V gene is TRBV5-1, the J gene TRBJ1-1; 9 bases line up with TRBD1. J was trimmed by 3 bases and V by 4 bases; bases with no gene match: 7. Looked up from germline, CDR1 is SGHRS and CDR2 is YFSETQ. CDR3 length: 15 amino acids. DNA for the CDR3: TGCGCCAGCAGCCCCGGGACAGGGCGATACACTGAAGCTTTCTTT. This translates into CASSPGTGRYTEAFF.

The V call is TRBV7-9, the J call TRBJ2-7, with D perhaps matching TRBD1 (6 bases). Germline V gene lookup returns CDR1 SEHNR and CDR2 FQNEAQ (reference sequence). The CDR3 extends over 12 amino acids. The V and J ends lost 5 bases and 6 bases respectively, with 11 bases between them. This CDR3 is CASSVDSLEQYF. CDR3 DNA: TGTGCCAGCAGCGTGGACAGCCTCGAGCAGTACTTC.